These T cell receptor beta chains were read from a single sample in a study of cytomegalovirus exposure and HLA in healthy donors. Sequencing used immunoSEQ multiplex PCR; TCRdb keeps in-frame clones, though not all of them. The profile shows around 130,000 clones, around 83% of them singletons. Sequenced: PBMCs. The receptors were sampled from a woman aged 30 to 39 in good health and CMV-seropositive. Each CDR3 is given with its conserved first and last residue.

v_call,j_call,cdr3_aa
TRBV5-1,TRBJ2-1,CASSLADLSYNEQFF
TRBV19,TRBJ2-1,CASSIASGGLYNEQFF
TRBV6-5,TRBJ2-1,CASSYIGGGLNEQFF
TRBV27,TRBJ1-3,CASRPDMANSGNTIYF
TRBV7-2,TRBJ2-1,CASSSRDYNEQFF
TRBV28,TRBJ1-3,CASSLGSAGNTIYF
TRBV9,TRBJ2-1,CASTEQGSDNEQFF
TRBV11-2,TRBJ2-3,CASSFPLRGDTQYF
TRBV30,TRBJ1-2,CAWSTTGYYGYTF
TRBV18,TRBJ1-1,CASSPGPGTEAFF
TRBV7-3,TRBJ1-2,CASSDGGFSINGYTF
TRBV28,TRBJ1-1,CASSFWGGEGTEAFF
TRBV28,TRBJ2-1,CASTFAGTGANEQFF
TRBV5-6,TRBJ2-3,CASSLYRGARGAQYF
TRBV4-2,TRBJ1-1,CASLSGTEAFF
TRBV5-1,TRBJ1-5,CASSLGAPDQPQHF
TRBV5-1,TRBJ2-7,CASSLGLASSSYEQYF
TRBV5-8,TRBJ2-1,CASSFTGSSGGYNEQFF
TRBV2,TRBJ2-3,CASRELGGTQYF
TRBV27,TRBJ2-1,CASSFPGPTREQFF
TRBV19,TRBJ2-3,CASSIGRLPTTTDTQYF
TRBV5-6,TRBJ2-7,CASSSPGAFSYEQYF
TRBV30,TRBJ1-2,CAWGPGQGEYGYTF
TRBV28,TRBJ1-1,CASSAWTGVNTEAFF
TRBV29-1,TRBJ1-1,CSAGQGALNTEAFF
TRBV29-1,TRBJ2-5,CSVAEETQYF
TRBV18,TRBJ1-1,CASSPLQGHYGEAFF
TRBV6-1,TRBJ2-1,CASRAQSGGAGEQFF
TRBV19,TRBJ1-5,CASSIDSLTGGRQPQHF
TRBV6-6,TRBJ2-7,CASSWTSGGYEQYF
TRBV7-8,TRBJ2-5,CASSSQGETQYF
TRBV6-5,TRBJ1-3,CASSQGISGNTIYF
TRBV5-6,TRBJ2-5,CASSLWNRVQETQYF
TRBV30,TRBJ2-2,CAWTSGTANTGELFF
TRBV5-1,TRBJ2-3,CASRPRGTTDTQYF
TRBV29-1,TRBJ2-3,CSVKLAEGTSTDTQYF
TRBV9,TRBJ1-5,CASSVVVVPGQGDQPQHF
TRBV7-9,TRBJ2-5,CASSSPGGPQETQYF
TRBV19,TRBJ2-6,CASSVLLSSQGVNSGANVLTF
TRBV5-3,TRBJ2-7,CARSFGLAGGSYEQYF
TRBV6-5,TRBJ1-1,CASSYEEGYTEAFF